This T cell receptor (beta chain) was retrieved from a study of regulatory T cells in long-lasting Graves disease. Study-wide results and caveats: Persistent Graves' patients possessed reduced TCR diversity relative to recently diagnosed ones.

The CDR3 has 14 amino acids. Per germline, CDR1 SEHNR and CDR2 FQNEAQ (reference sequence). V lost 2 bases and J lost 5, with 12 bases in between. Arm-PCR of CDR3 regions and iRepertoire HTBI primers were used to build TCR beta libraries. One entry per CDR3 protein results from TCRdb running MiXCR on the multiplex PCR reads. The table lists 250,000 to 300,000 distinct CDR3 sequences, approximately 18% of them singletons. This clonotype occurred many times. The antigen remains undetermined. Time point in this sample: newly diagnosed GD, antithyroid drugs for less than 3 months. PBMC-derived RNA was used for the TCR library. The same sample was also used in a study of T cells in Graves' hyperthyroidism and ophthalmopathy. That source reports: Investigators excluded patients with uncontrolled infection, other autoimmune disease, pregnancy or lactation. Orbital computed tomography, thyroid ultrasound, serum thyroxine and TRAb, and clinical symptoms together informed the diagnoses.

The sequence derives from a woman in her thirties with Graves disease. The rearrangement links TRBV7-9 to TRBJ1-2, with no clear D. The sequencing used peripheral blood mononuclear cells (PBMCs), collected at new diagnosis, from a patient treated with antithyroid drugs. The CDR3 coding sequence is TGTGCCAGCAGCTTAAGACCGGAGCTTTATGGCTACACCTTC. This gives the protein CASSLRPELYGYTF. Supplemented by reference TRBV7-9 and TRBJ1-2, the full variable domain reads DTGVSQNPRHKITKRGQNVTFRCDPISEHNRLYWYRQTLGQGPEFLTYFQNEAQLEKSRLLSDRFSAERPKGSFSTLEIQRTEQGDSAMYLCASSLRPELYGYTFGSGTRLTVV.